The 30 T cell receptor beta chains below were found in one sample sequenced in a study of OX40 agonist ivuxolimab in advanced cancers. Repertoires were generated with immunoSEQ multiplex PCR, while TCRdb's copy carries only in-frame clones and drops some. The profile shows approximately 74,000 clones, about 85% of them singletons. The sample consisted of CD4+ or CD8+ T cells sorted from blood, taken in a trial of the OX40 agonist ivuxolimab. These receptors originate from an adult with an advanced solid tumor such as melanoma, head and neck, liver or kidney cancer.

The genes are TRBV10-1 and TRBJ2-1; 9 nucleotides match TRBD2. Trimming took 4 bases from V and 0 from J; bases not matched to a gene: 4. Germline-derived CDR1 and CDR2 are WNHNN and SYGVQD (reference sequence). The CDR3 contains 16 residues. The CDR3 loop is CASSGLAERSYNEQFF. The CDR3 bases are TGCGCCAGCAGTGGACTAGCGGAACGCTCCTACAATGAGCAGTTCTTC.

This chain's CDR3 is CASSVSSGGYNEQFF. The CDR3 bases are TGTGCCAGCAGCGTATCTAGCGGGGGATACAATGAGCAGTTCTTC. V and J are TRBV9 and TRBJ2-1; 10 nucleotides agree with TRBD2. CDR1 and CDR2 (germline): SGDLS, YYNGEE. V lost 1 base, J lost 4 bases, and 2 bases stayed unmatched. The CDR3 sequence is 15 residues long. The whole variable domain, remainder taken from reference TRBV9 and TRBJ2-1, is DSGVTQTPKHLITATGQRVTLRCSPRSGDLSVYWYQQSLDQGLQFLIQYYNGEERAKGNILERFSAQQFPDLHSELNLSSLELGDSALYFCASSVSSGGYNEQFFGPGTRLTVL.

As DNA, the CDR3 is TGTGCCTGGAAACCCCACTTGAACACTGAAGCTTTCTTT. Its protein is CAWKPHLNTEAFF. The chain recombines TRBV30 with TRBJ1-1; D not resolved. Germline V gene data show CDR1 as GTSNPN and CDR2 as SVGIG (reference sequence). Trimming left V 4 bases short and J 0 bases short, with 9 bases between. The CDR3 contains 13 residues. Full variable domain (outside the CDR3, taken from reference TRBV30 and TRBJ1-1): SQTIHQWPATLVQPVGSPLSLECTVEGTSNPNLYWYRQAAGRGLQLLFYSVGIGQISSEVPQNLSASRPQDRQFILSSKKLLLSDSGFYLCAWKPHLNTEAFFGQGTRLTVV.

J is TRBJ1-1 and V is TRBV7-6; no clear D gene. The germline CDR1 and CDR2 sequences are SGHVS and FNYEAQ. The CDR3 is 15 residues long. The V end was cut by 1 base, the J end by 1 base, with 10 bases between. CDR3 DNA: TGTGCCAGCAGCTTAGGCGGCAGCCCGAACACTGAAGCTTTCTTT. This translates into CASSLGGSPNTEAFF.

J is TRBJ1-1 and V is TRBV10-3; the match to TRBD1 covers 7 bases. This CDR3 is built from 14 residues. CDR1 and CDR2 (germline): ENHRY, SYGVKD. With V trimmed by 6 bases and J by 0 bases, 4 bases remained unmatched. In nucleotides, the CDR3 is TGTGCCATCAGGGGAACAGGGGTGAACACTGAAGCTTTCTTT. Its protein product is CAIRGTGVNTEAFF.

J is TRBJ2-6 and V is TRBV5-1, with D perhaps TRBD1 (6 bases). V was clipped by 7 bases and J by 0 bases, with 20 bases between them. Per the germline V gene, CDR1 is SGHRS and CDR2 is YFSETQ. The CDR3 length is 18 residues. CDR3 nucleotide sequence: TGCGCCAGCGCCAAAGCCCCAGGGGAAGGCTCTGGGGCCAACGTCCTGACTTTC. It specifies CASAKAPGEGSGANVLTF.

The V call is TRBV28, the J call TRBJ2-1, with D hard to call. The germline V gene has CDR1 MDHEN and CDR2 SYDVKM. The V end lost 7 bases, the J end lost 9 bases, and 10 bases lay between the germline ends. The CDR3 runs to 11 residues. In DNA, the CDR3 is TGTGCCAGCACCTCCCGTTCTGAGCAGTTCTTC. Protein: CASTSRSEQFF.

This clone has only a few counts. The chain has TRBV28 and TRBJ1-4; a possible D gene is TRBD1 (6 bases). Germline CDR1 reads MDHEN; CDR2 reads SYDVKM. The CDR3 sequence is 17 residues long. The V end was cut by 6 bases, the J end by 10 bases, with 27 bases between. In DNA, the CDR3 is TGTGCCAGCAGCCCCCCCCCGACACCTACAGGGCTATTAAAACTGTTTTTT. It translates to CASSPPPTPTGLLKLFF.

The CDR3 loop reads CASKLADPRDTQYF. As DNA, the CDR3 is TGCGCCAGCAAACTAGCGGACCCTCGAGATACGCAGTATTTT. The chain is built from TRBV5-1 and TRBJ2-3, with TRBD2 matching over 8 bases. The CDR3 has 14 residues. CDR1 is SGHRS, CDR2 YFSETQ, per germline. Trimming removed 6 bases from V and 5 bases from J; junction bases left unmatched: 8.

The chain uses TRBV6-5 and TRBJ2-5; maybe TRBD1 (5 bases). V was pared by 6 bases and J by 5 bases, with 16 bases between. This CDR3 comprises 14 residues. Per the germline V gene, CDR1 is MNHEY and CDR2 is SVGAGI. CDR3 loop: CASSWGPRGETQYF. The CDR3, as DNA: TGTGCCAGCAGCTGGGGCCCAAGGGGCGAGACCCAGTACTTC.

The chain combines TRBV6-1 with TRBJ2-7; unclear D gene. The CDR3 extends over 13 amino acids. Trimming left V 1 base short and J 6 bases short, with 10 bases between. CDR1 and CDR2 (germline): MNHNS, SASEGT. CDR3 region: CASSEGKGGEQYF. In DNA form, the CDR3 reads TGTGCCAGCAGTGAAGGAAAGGGCGGCGAGCAGTACTTC.

Turning to this clone: A junction end diverges from the germline sequence, so it may reflect a read error. V gene TRBV6-5 combines with J gene TRBJ2-7; D assignment may be TRBD1 or TRBD2 (6 bases each). The CDR3 extends over 13 amino acids. Germline CDR1 is MNHEY and CDR2 is SVGAGI. Written as DNA, the CDR3 is TGTGCCAGCAGGTACTCGGGGGCTCGGGAGCAGTACTTC. Translated: CASRYSGAREQYF.

The chain has TRBV5-1 and TRBJ1-6, with 11 positions matching TRBD1. The V segment lost 2 bases and the J segment 7 bases; nucleotides outside the gene matches: 5. The CDR3 covers 16 residues. CDR1 is SGHRS and CDR2 is YFSETQ in the germline V gene. The CDR3 sequence: CASSFGQGAKNSPLHF. Written as DNA, the CDR3 is TGCGCCAGCAGCTTCGGACAGGGGGCAAAAAATTCACCCCTCCACTTT.

V usage is TRBV10-1 and J usage is TRBJ1-6; 11 bases fit TRBD1. This CDR3 has 17 amino acids. The germline V gene encodes CDR1 WNHNN and CDR2 SYGVQD (reference sequence). V gave up 5 bases and J gave up 2 bases; unmatched junction bases: 5. DNA of the CDR3: TGCGCCAGCAGTCCTCGGACAGGGGGCCCCTATAATTCACCCCTCCACTTT. Translated: CASSPRTGGPYNSPLHF.

This clone has a handful of counts. The chain carries TRBV2 and TRBJ1-6; D remains unclear. The CDR3 runs 13 residues. Germline V gene lookup returns CDR1 SNHLY and CDR2 FYNNEI. V was shortened by 6 bases and J by 6 bases, with 9 bases between the two germline ends. The DNA for the CDR3 is TGTGCCAGCAGCCCCCGTGGTAATTCACCCCTCCACTTT. This sequence encodes CASSPRGNSPLHF.

This chain uses TRBV7-2 with TRBJ1-2; 8 bases agree with TRBD1. This CDR3 has 17 residues. Germline assignment: CDR1 SGHTA and CDR2 FQGNSA. The junction had 13 bases not matched to a gene; V was cut back by 7 bases and J by 0 bases. CDR3 sequence reads: CASTKTGATLANYGYTF. CDR3 DNA sequence: TGTGCCAGCACCAAGACAGGGGCCACATTAGCTAACTATGGCTACACCTTC.

The DNA for the CDR3 is TGTGCCAGCAGCCTCAGGGGCGGCTACACCTTC. Protein product: CASSLRGGYTF. The V call is TRBV21-1, the J call TRBJ1-2; the table's D call TRBD1 went unverified against the DNA. TRBV21-1 is annotated as a pseudogene. CDR3 length: 11 amino acids.

The J gene is TRBJ1-2, the V gene TRBV19; D not resolved. There are 12 residues in the CDR3. Deletions cut 6 bases from V and 1 base from J, with 6 bases between. Germline-derived CDR1 and CDR2 are LNHDA and SQIVND (reference sequence). CDR3 DNA sequence: TGTGCCAGTAGAGACTATAACTATGGCTACACCTTC. This translates into CASRDYNYGYTF.

The rearrangement links TRBV7-2 to TRBJ1-3; D remains unclear. V gave up 5 bases and J gave up 2 bases, with 7 bases separating them. CDR3 length: 13 amino acids. Germline lookup yields CDR1 SGHTA and CDR2 FQGNSA. CDR3 in DNA: TGTGCCAGCAGCCCTATGACTGGAAACACCATATATTTT. Its protein is CASSPMTGNTIYF.

CDR3 nucleotides: TGTGCCAGCAGTGGGTCGAGGGGGGATCAGAACACTGAAGCTTTCTTT. This encodes CASSGSRGDQNTEAFF. This sequence joins TRBV6-1 and TRBJ1-1; a possible D gene is TRBD1 (6 bases). This CDR3 is 16 amino acids long. Germline assignment: CDR1 MNHNS and CDR2 SASEGT. V was trimmed by 4 bases and J by 1 base, leaving 16 bases between them.

V and J are TRBV27 and TRBJ2-1; tentative D call: TRBD1 (6 bases). This CDR3 has 13 residues. V was shortened by 4 bases and J by 5 bases, with 9 bases between the two germline ends. Per the germline V gene, CDR1 is MNHEY and CDR2 is SMNVEV (reference sequence). This CDR3 is CASSSQGDNEQFF. The DNA of the CDR3 is TGTGCCAGCAGTTCACAGGGAGACAATGAGCAGTTCTTC.

In its sample, this clone was seen a few times. The chain is built from TRBV7-2 and TRBJ2-1; possibly TRBD2 for D (6 bases). The germline V gene has CDR1 SGHTA and CDR2 FQGNSA. V was cut by 5 bases and J by 0 bases, with 8 bases left in between. The CDR3 length is 14 residues. CDR3 nucleotides: TGTGCCAGCAGCCGGAGGGGCTCCTACAATGAGCAGTTCTTC. Its translation is CASSRRGSYNEQFF.

V gene TRBV7-9 combines with J gene TRBJ2-1; D may match TRBD1 or TRBD2 (6 bases each). The germline V and J ends were trimmed by 2 bases and 4 bases, with 15 bases remaining between them. This CDR3 has 16 amino acids. CDR1 and CDR2 from the germline V gene are SEHNR and FQNEAQ (reference sequence). DNA of the CDR3: TGTGCCAGCAGCTTACTGGGGGGCTTCCAGTACAATGAGCAGTTCTTC. This gives the protein CASSLLGGFQYNEQFF.

The gene calls are TRBV7-2 and TRBJ1-2; D is perhaps TRBD1 (6 bases). V shed 5 bases and J shed 4 bases, with 11 bases lying between them. The V gene's germline CDR1 is SGHTA and CDR2 FQGNSA. CDR3 length: 13 residues. CDR3 region: CASSAGQSYGYTF. The CDR3 nucleotides are TGTGCCAGCAGCGCCGGACAGAGCTATGGCTACACCTTC.

This chain joins TRBV6-5 and TRBJ2-3; the match to TRBD1 covers 9 bases. The trim removed 5 bases at V and 3 bases at J, leaving 6 bases unmatched. The CDR3 has 15 residues. CDR1 and CDR2 from the germline V gene are MNHEY and SVGAGI. For the CDR3, the DNA is TGTGCCAGCAGTAACGGACAGGGGTGGACAGATACGCAGTATTTT. Translated: CASSNGQGWTDTQYF.

The chain has TRBV2 and TRBJ1-2, with a tentative D call TRBD1 (5 bases). Germline V gene data show CDR1 as SNHLY and CDR2 as FYNNEI. The CDR3 is 15 residues long. Trimming pared 7 bases from V and 5 bases from J, leaving 20 bases between. The CDR3 here is CASKLGVNPLYGYTF. In nucleotides, the CDR3 is TGTGCCAGCAAATTGGGGGTGAACCCCCTATATGGCTACACCTTC. The full variable domain, completed using reference TRBV2 and TRBJ1-2, is EPEVTQTPSHQVTQMGQEVILRCVPISNHLYFYWYRQILGQKVEFLVSFYNNEISEKSEIFDDQFSVERPDGSNFTLKIRSTKLEDSAMYFCASKLGVNPLYGYTFGSGTRLTVV.

V gene TRBV5-5 combines with J gene TRBJ2-1; either TRBD1 or TRBD2 may fit D (5 bases each). Trimming took off 2 bases at V and 3 bases at J, with 15 bases between the two ends. CDR3 length equals 16 residues. Per germline, CDR1 SGHKS and CDR2 YYEKEE (reference sequence). CDR3 residues: CASSFGAPTFYNEQFF. CDR3 DNA sequence: TGTGCCAGCAGCTTCGGGGCACCCACGTTCTACAATGAGCAGTTCTTC.

The V gene is TRBV19, the J gene TRBJ2-3, with a tentative D call TRBD1 (6 bases). Looked up from germline, CDR1 is LNHDA and CDR2 is SQIVND (reference sequence). Trimming left V 2 bases short and J 3 bases short, with 12 bases between. CDR3 length: 15 amino acids. CDR3: CASSISGARTDTQYF. The DNA for the CDR3 is TGTGCCAGTAGTATATCAGGGGCGCGAACAGATACGCAGTATTTT.

CDR3 in amino acids: CASSIRPLGQGRSWSYGYTF. The CDR3 coding sequence is TGTGCCAGTAGTATCCGACCCCTTGGACAGGGGAGGTCTTGGAGCTATGGCTACACCTTC. This chain links TRBV19 with TRBJ1-2, with TRBD1 identical over 9 bases. This CDR3 spans 20 amino acids. J lost 4 bases, V lost 3 bases, and 21 bases had no gene match. Per the germline V gene, CDR1 is LNHDA and CDR2 is SQIVND (reference sequence).

This clone appeared once. V usage is TRBV4-3 and J usage is TRBJ1-2; D unresolved. CDR1 and CDR2 from the germline V gene are LGHNA and YSLEER. This CDR3 spans 16 amino acids. V was clipped by 0 bases and J by 5 bases, with 16 bases between them. CDR3 DNA sequence: TGCGCCAGCAGCCAAGAATCGGATCCCCTATTTTATGGCTACACCTTC. It encodes CASSQESDPLFYGYTF.